This record covers a single T cell receptor beta chain. The data belong to a study of shared clonotypes between healthy human individuals. Germline-derived CDR1 and CDR2 are SEHNR and FQNEAQ (reference sequence). Trimming pared 5 bases from V and 1 base from J, leaving 11 bases between. The CDR3 runs 15 residues. Assay: immunoSEQ multiplex PCR; the TCRdb copy retains only in-frame clones and omits some. This sample yields roughly 700,000 clones, of which less than 85% are seen a single time; approximately 1.7% belongs to the top ten. This TCR derives from a woman aged 25-40 years in good health. Sequencing was done on a sample of memory CD4+ T cells sorted from blood. The subset here: CD45RA-negative fraction. The chain joins TRBV7-9 to TRBJ2-2; D may be TRBD2 (5 bases). The CDR3 reads CASSPGRGNTGELFF. The CDR3 DNA follows: TGTGCCAGCAGCCCAGGACGGGGGAACACCGGGGAGCTGTTTTTT.